The 3 T cell receptor beta chains below all came from one sample that was sequenced in a study of beta chain features in type 1 diabetes. As every portion of the isolated RNA was reverse transcribed, the sequencing read expressed TCRB transcripts. Sequenced by immunoSEQ multiplex PCR; TCRdb stores in-frame clones only, minus some. The repertoire holds 600,000 to 700,000 clones, around 15% seen once, with approximately 0.022% in the top ten. Regarding the study as a whole: When Type 1 diabetes patients were examined, their TCRB CDR3s proved moderately but significantly shorter in all four CD4+ subsets.

Their cognate antigens are unknown. Source material: naive CD4+ T cells from blood. These TCRs come from a man younger than 35 with type 1 diabetes.

CDR3 loop: CASSSLETGITDTQYF. In DNA form, the CDR3 reads TGTGCCAGCAGCTCCCTCGAGACAGGCATCACAGATACGCAGTATTTT. The chain has TRBV4-2 and TRBJ2-3, with D maybe TRBD1 (6 bases). With 5 bases removed from V and 2 bases from J, the gap between germline ends came to 17 bases. This CDR3 has 16 residues. The germline V gene has CDR1 LGHNA and CDR2 YNFKEQ.

As DNA, the CDR3 is TGCGCCAGCAGCCAAGGCCCGGGGAGCTCCTACGAGCAGTACTTC. Translating it yields CASSQGPGSSYEQYF. The chain is built from TRBV4-1 and TRBJ2-7; the D gene is possibly TRBD2 (5 bases). The CDR3 extends over 15 amino acids. The ends were cut back, 1 base at V and 0 bases at J, with 10 bases in the middle. Germline CDR1 reads MGHRA; CDR2 reads YSYEKL.

This chain connects TRBV7-2 to TRBJ2-1; the D gene is possibly TRBD1 (6 bases). The CDR3 runs to 15 residues. Trimming removed 5 bases from V and 8 bases from J, with 19 bases in between. Germline V gene sequence: CDR1 SGHTA, CDR2 FQGNSA. The CDR3 region is CASSPGVGGGDEQFF. The DNA for the CDR3 is TGTGCCAGCAGCCCAGGGGTGGGTGGGGGCGATGAGCAGTTCTTC.